This T cell receptor beta chain came from a study of T cells in Graves' hyperthyroidism and ophthalmopathy. This clonotype was detected many times. Its matching antigen is unknown. The length of the CDR3 is 14 residues. Trimming cost V 4 bases and J 6 bases, with 15 bases left between them. CDR1 is LGHDT and CDR2 is YNNKEL in the germline V gene (reference sequence). Study-wide results and limits: Ophthalmopathy cases were set apart from stable hyperthyroidism by a 13 V-J model. Most thyroid clonotypes with frequency above 0.001 were detected in blood.

Reasons for excluding patients were uncontrolled infection, other autoimmune disease, pregnancy or lactation. Each diagnosis drew on symptoms, thyroxine, TRAb, thyroid ultrasound and orbital computed tomography findings. RNA transcripts served as the template for amplifying TCR beta CDR3 regions. TCR CDR3 underwent first-round RT-PCR with the HTBI primer set. Each CDR3 protein is one row after TCRdb ran MiXCR on the multiplex PCR reads. This sample carries roughly 510,000 distinct CDR3 sequences, about 45% of them seen once, and the ten largest clones take about two fifths. The receptor's source is an adult woman with Graves' disease, either hyperthyroidism or ophthalmopathy (not recorded which). The V call is TRBV3-1, the J call TRBJ1-2; possible D gene TRBD1, 5 bases. The sequenced sample consisted of peripheral blood or thyroid tissue (not recorded which). CDR3 nucleotide sequence: TGTGCCAGCAGCCTTTCATTACAGGTGGATGGCTACACCTTC. It codes for CASSLSLQVDGYTF. The full variable domain, rest sourced from reference TRBV3-1 and TRBJ1-2, is DTAVSQTPKYLVTQMGNDKSIKCEQNLGHDTMYWYKQDSKKFLKIMFSYNNKELIINETVPNRFSPKSPDKAHLNLHINSLELGDSAVYFCASSLSLQVDGYTFGSGTRLTVV.